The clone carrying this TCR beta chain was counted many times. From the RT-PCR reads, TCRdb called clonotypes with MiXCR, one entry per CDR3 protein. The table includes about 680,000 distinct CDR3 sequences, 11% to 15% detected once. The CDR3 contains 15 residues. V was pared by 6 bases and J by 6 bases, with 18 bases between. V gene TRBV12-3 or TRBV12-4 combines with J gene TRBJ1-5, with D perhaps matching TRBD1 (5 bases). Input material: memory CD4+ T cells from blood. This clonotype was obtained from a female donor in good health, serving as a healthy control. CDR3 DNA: TGTGCCAGCAGCCCACTCGGGGGTGATTCTCAGCCCCAGCATTTT. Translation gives CASSPLGGDSQPQHF.